This TCR beta chain stems from a study of CD8+CD57+ T cells in acquired aplastic anemia. At the level of the study: Sorted CD4+ and CD8+ cells yielded about 2.9 ug of DNA on average. Overall study results and limits: Patients and controls shared twenty-nine CD8+ CDR3 sequences, highly expressed in patients. A significant difference in CD8+ Simpson's diversity between patients and controls was not found.

This CDR3 spans 18 amino acids. Trimming removed 4 bases from V and 1 base from J; junction bases left unmatched: 14. Germline-derived CDR1 and CDR2 are SGHKS and YYEKEE (reference sequence). Patients picked for sequencing had shown CD8+CD57+ cell expansion detected by flow cytometry. Severe acquired aplastic anemia was diagnosed in all patients. CDR3 and TCR beta VDJ profiling relied on a genomic DNA template. Via MiXCR, TCRdb re-called the reads, giving one row per CDR3 protein. The data show roughly 250,000 distinct CDR3 sequences, with less than 85% seen just once and about two fifths held by the top ten. Turning to this clonotype: Antigen: not known.

Sequencing was carried out using sorted CD4+, CD8+, or CD8+CD57+ T cells (not recorded which) from PBMCs. This receptor was identified in a human donor with aplastic anemia. The rearrangement uses TRBV5-5 and TRBJ2-1; TRBD2 matches at 7 bases. Written as DNA, the CDR3 is TGTGCCAGCAGCATGGGCAGAGCGGGGAGGAGGTCCTACAATGAGCAGTTCTTC. Translation gives CASSMGRAGRRSYNEQFF.